Listed below are T cell receptor beta chains from one sample, sequenced in a study of regulatory T cells in long-lasting Graves disease. TCRdb re-called the multiplex PCR reads with MiXCR, one entry per CDR3 protein. This table holds hundreds of thousands of distinct CDR3 sequences, 25% to 35% found once. Sequencing was performed on peripheral blood mononuclear cells (PBMCs), taken when the disease was refractory, from a patient treated with antithyroid drugs. These receptor sequences come from a female donor with Graves disease. Each CDR3 is given with its conserved first and last residue. A D gene is named only where the DNA matches it firmly. The listing skips clone size in some rows; elsewhere it reads once, few, many or a size class.

clone size,J gene,D gene,V gene,CDR3 protein,CDR3 DNA
many,TRBJ1-2,-,TRBV6-1,CASSEAMGHRFYGYTF,TGTGCCAGCAGTGAAGCGATGGGACACAGGTTCTATGGCTACACCTTC
few,TRBJ2-6,-,TRBV27,CASSFTGVSGANVLTF,TGTGCCAGCAGCTTTACCGGGGTTTCTGGGGCCAACGTCCTGACTTTC
few,TRBJ2-2,TRBD2,TRBV12-3/TRBV12-4,CASGTRTGELFF,TGTGCCAGCGGGACTAGAACCGGGGAGCTGTTTTTT
few,TRBJ1-3,-,TRBV5-1,CASSLGQPSGNTIYF,TGCGCCAGCAGCTTGGGACAGCCCTCTGGAAACACCATATATTTT
-,TRBJ2-3,TRBD2,TRBV29-1,CSVEGTSGINADTQYF,TGCAGCGTTGAGGGGACTAGCGGGATTAACGCAGATACGCAGTATTTT
few,TRBJ1-1,-,TRBV11-2,CASSPTPRQGGTEAFF,TGTGCCAGCAGCCCGACCCCGAGGCAGGGCGGCACTGAAGCTTTCTTT
-,TRBJ1-4,-,TRBV5-1,CASSLGRGDEKLFF,TGCGCCAGCAGCTTGGGCAGGGGTGATGAAAAACTGTTTTTT
many,TRBJ2-5,-,TRBV2,CASSESRGVGETQYF,TGTGCCAGCAGTGAATCAAGGGGGGTCGGAGAGACCCAGTACTTC
few,TRBJ2-7,TRBD2,TRBV6-5,CASSYSRLAGGSYEQYF,TGTGCCAGCAGTTACTCGAGACTAGCGGGAGGGTCCTACGAGCAGTACTTC
-,TRBJ2-3,TRBD2,TRBV6-2/TRBV6-3,CASCLAGVDTQYF,TGTGCCAGCTGCCTAGCGGGAGTTGATACGCAGTATTTT
-,TRBJ2-2,-,TRBV3-1,CASSQRAGELFF,TGTGCCAGCAGCCAAAGAGCCGGGGAGCTGTTTTTT
many,TRBJ2-7,-,TRBV5-1,CASSLADYYEQYF,TGCGCCAGCAGCTTGGCCGACTACTACGAGCAGTACTTC
few,TRBJ1-1,TRBD1,TRBV13,CASSLGRGGPLLEAFF,TGTGCCAGCAGCTTAGGCCGAGGGGGCCCGCTCCTTGAAGCTTTCTTT
-,TRBJ2-7,-,TRBV5-1,CASSFAQEYEQYF,TGCGCCAGCAGCTTCGCACAGGAATACGAGCAGTACTTC
few,TRBJ1-1,-,TRBV19,CASSPGIRMNTEAFF,TGTGCCAGTAGTCCGGGCATACGGATGAACACTGAAGCTTTCTTT
few,TRBJ2-7,TRBD2,TRBV11-2,CASSSGLAGGFHEQYF,TGTGCCAGCAGCTCGGGACTAGCGGGAGGGTTCCACGAGCAGTACTTC
many,TRBJ1-2,-,TRBV5-1,CASSLESNYGYTF,TGTGCCAGCAGTTTAGAGTCTAACTATGGCTACACCTTC
-,TRBJ2-7,TRBD2,TRBV11-2,CASSLYGGILAGGSSYEQYF,TGTGCCAGCAGCCTATATGGGGGGATACTAGCGGGAGGCTCCAGCTACGAGCAGTACTTC
few,TRBJ1-1,-,TRBV27,CASSLLAANTEAFF,TGTGCCAGCAGTTTACTCGCCGCGAACACTGAAGCTTTCTTT
many,TRBJ1-1,TRBD1,TRBV27,CASSSDRVNTEAFF,TGTGCCAGCAGTTCGGACAGGGTAAACACTGAAGCTTTCTTT
-,TRBJ1-1,-,TRBV20-1,CSATRQALNTEAFF,TGCAGTGCCACAAGACAGGCTTTGAACACTGAAGCTTTCTTT
-,TRBJ1-1,-,TRBV19,CASSTQGLVKAFF,TGTGCCAGTAGTACGCAGGGGTTAGTTAAAGCTTTCTTT
-,TRBJ2-7,TRBD2,TRBV15,CATSDLAGGSYEQYF,TGTGCCACCAGCGACCTAGCGGGAGGTTCTTACGAGCAGTACTTC
few,TRBJ2-7,TRBD1,TRBV6-1,CASKNRGESEQYF,TGTGCCAGCAAGAACAGGGGAGAATCCGAGCAGTACTTC
-,TRBJ1-1,-,TRBV10-1,CASSERKGGDEAFF,TGCGCCAGCAGTGAGAGGAAGGGGGGTGATGAAGCTTTCTTT